This entry lists 31 T cell receptor beta chains sequenced from one sample in a study of graft-versus-host responses after intestinal transplantation. Their antigens remain unidentified. Sequencing used immunoSEQ multiplex PCR; TCRdb keeps in-frame clones, though not all of them. Here the sample spans fewer than 120,000 clones, 80% to 95% being singletons. This specimen was unstimulated CD8+ T cells sorted from spleen or lymph node cells, taken before intestinal transplant. All receptors derive from a human donor who received an intestinal transplant.

In DNA, the CDR3 is TGTGCCAGCAGCTTGTTGACTAGCGGGTCTTACAATGAGCAGTTCTTC. Its protein is CASSLLTSGSYNEQFF. The chain couples TRBV5-6 to TRBJ2-1; 10 bases line up with TRBD2. Unmatched junction bases numbered 5, after V lost 1 base and J lost 4 bases. Looked up from germline, CDR1 is SGHDT and CDR2 is YYEEEE. The CDR3 runs to 16 residues.

The rearrangement uses TRBV7-3 and TRBJ2-1; 8 nucleotides match TRBD2. Germline lookup yields CDR1 SGHTA and CDR2 FQGTGA. The length of the CDR3 is 16 residues. J gave up 0 bases and V 5 bases, and 6 bases lay outside the gene matches. CDR3 region: CASSHTAGGSYNEQFF. CDR3 nucleotide sequence: TGTGCCAGCAGCCACACCGCGGGAGGCTCCTACAATGAGCAGTTCTTC. The full variable domain, rest sourced from reference TRBV7-3 and TRBJ2-1, is GAGVSQTPSNKVTEKGKYVELRCDPISGHTALYWYRQSLGQGPEFLIYFQGTGAADDSGLPNDRFFAVRPEGSVSTLKIQRTERGDSAVYLCASSHTAGGSYNEQFFGPGTRLTVL.

This chain uses TRBV6-4 with TRBJ2-1; D is unclear. This CDR3 region has 13 residues. Germline V gene sequence: CDR1 MRHNA, CDR2 SNTAGT. V lost 0 bases and J 8 bases, leaving 8 bases between the germline ends. The CDR3 sequence is CASSDSLGYEQFF. The CDR3 bases are TGTGCCAGCAGTGACTCGCTTGGTTATGAGCAGTTCTTC.

This chain uses TRBV7-9 with TRBJ2-7; D uncertain. CDR3 size: 13 residues. Trimming removed 7 bases from V and 4 bases from J, with 14 bases in between. Germline assignment: CDR1 SEHNR and CDR2 FQNEAQ (reference sequence). CDR3 DNA sequence: TGTGCCAGCACCGAAGCCCAGGAGTACGAGCAGTACTTC. It codes for CASTEAQEYEQYF.

V is TRBV28 and J is TRBJ1-1, with a weak D call TRBD1 (6 bases). V was pared by 6 bases and J by 6 bases, with 20 bases between. CDR1 is MDHEN, CDR2 SYDVKM, per germline. The CDR3 contains 15 residues. The CDR3 nucleotides are TGTGCCAGCAGCCTCCGGGACACATGGACCCCTGAAGCTTTCTTT. It specifies CASSLRDTWTPEAFF.

The chain carries TRBV2 and TRBJ2-3, with TRBD2 identical over 11 bases. With V trimmed by 8 bases and J by 8 bases, 15 bases remained unmatched. CDR1 is SNHLY and CDR2 is FYNNEI in the germline V gene. This CDR3 is 16 amino acids long. The chain's CDR3 is CASPERTSGRQGTQYF. The CDR3 DNA reads as TGTGCCAGCCCCGAACGGACTAGCGGGCGACAGGGTACGCAGTATTTT. Variable domain in full (rest from reference TRBV2 and TRBJ2-3): EPEVTQTPSHQVTQMGQEVILRCVPISNHLYFYWYRQILGQKVEFLVSFYNNEISEKSEIFDDQFSVERPDGSNFTLKIRSTKLEDSAMYFCASPERTSGRQGTQYFGPGTRLTVL.

CDR3 sequence: CASSLLGEGTHEQYF. The DNA for the CDR3 is TGTGCCAGCAGCTTATTGGGGGAGGGCACCCACGAGCAGTACTTC. The rearrangement joins TRBV7-6 to TRBJ2-7; 7 bases map to TRBD2. The CDR3 is 15 residues long. V shed 2 bases and J 5 bases; nucleotides not matched to a gene: 9. Germline V gene lookup returns CDR1 SGHVS and CDR2 FNYEAQ.

The chain is built from TRBV15 and TRBJ2-7; D unclear. Germline lookup yields CDR1 LNHNV and CDR2 YYDKDF (reference sequence). The CDR3 totals 14 residues. V lost 8 bases and J lost 0, with 14 bases in between. CDR3 sequence reads: CATQPEPSSYEQYF. The CDR3 nucleotides are TGTGCCACCCAGCCAGAGCCTAGCTCCTACGAGCAGTACTTC.

The chain has TRBV19 and TRBJ2-1, with D perhaps assigned TRBD1 or TRBD2 (5 bases each). Trimming removed 7 bases at V and 5 bases at J, with 18 bases between. The CDR3 extends over 15 amino acids. The germline CDR1 and CDR2 sequences are LNHDA and SQIVND (reference sequence). The CDR3 loop reads CASTPGTNSDNEQFF. Written as DNA, the CDR3 is TGTGCCAGTACCCCCGGGACCAACTCAGACAATGAGCAGTTCTTC. Combining the CDR3 with reference TRBV19 and TRBJ2-1 gives the whole variable domain DGGITQSPKYLFRKEGQNVTLSCEQNLNHDAMYWYRQDPGQGLRLIYYSQIVNDFQKGDIAEGYSVSREKKESFPLTVTSAQKNPTAFYLCASTPGTNSDNEQFFGPGTRLTVL.

DNA of the CDR3: TGTGCTAGTGGTCTTGACATAAACTCTGGAAACACCATATATTTT. Residues: CASGLDINSGNTIYF. The rearrangement links TRBV12-5 to TRBJ1-3; D remains unclear. The CDR3 sequence is 15 residues long. The ends were cut back, 5 bases at V and 0 bases at J, with 11 bases in the middle. Per germline, CDR1 LGHNT and CDR2 FRNRAP.

In its sample, this clone was seen once. V is TRBV4-2 and J is TRBJ1-2, with 7 bases lining up with TRBD1. This CDR3 spans 17 amino acids. Germline CDR1 reads LGHNA; CDR2 reads YNFKEQ. J gave up 7 bases and V 2 bases, and 16 bases lay outside the gene matches. As DNA, the CDR3 is TGTGCCAGCAGCCAACCAGGGCCCGAGGACAGGAGCGGTGGCTACACCTTC. The encoded protein is CASSQPGPEDRSGGYTF.

This rearrangement joins TRBV27 to TRBJ2-2, with a possible D match to TRBD2 (6 bases). The CDR3 length is 15 residues. The V end lost 5 bases, the J end lost 4 bases, and 14 bases lay between the germline ends. The germline CDR1 and CDR2 sequences are MNHEY and SMNVEV (reference sequence). The CDR3 bases are TGTGCCAGCAGTACTTATAGCGGTGGCACCGGGGAGCTGTTTTTT. This encodes CASSTYSGGTGELFF.

The chain is built from TRBV27 and TRBJ1-1; unclear D gene. With 5 bases removed from V and 4 bases from J, the gap between germline ends came to 14 bases. The CDR3 extends over 14 amino acids. The V gene's germline CDR1 is MNHEY and CDR2 SMNVEV (reference sequence). CDR3 bases: TGTGCCAGCAGTACAAAAACGAGCAGCACTGAAGCTTTCTTT. Amino acid sequence: CASSTKTSSTEAFF.

The chain uses TRBV27 and TRBJ2-7, with 7 bases fitting TRBD1. J gave up 0 bases and V 1 base, and 0 bases lay outside the gene matches. The germline V gene has CDR1 MNHEY and CDR2 SMNVEV (reference sequence). This CDR3 spans 14 amino acids. The CDR3 DNA reads as TGTGCCAGCAGTTTATGGGACAGCTCCTACGAGCAGTACTTC. Amino acids: CASSLWDSSYEQYF.

V usage is TRBV7-2 and J usage is TRBJ2-1; D perhaps matches TRBD2 (6 bases). Per the germline V gene, CDR1 is SGHTA and CDR2 is FQGNSA. This CDR3 is built from 15 residues. Trimming took off 1 base at V and 3 bases at J, with 10 bases between the two ends. The CDR3 region is CASSLVSGDYNEQFF. The CDR3 coding sequence is TGTGCCAGCAGCTTAGTCTCGGGAGACTACAATGAGCAGTTCTTC.

The chain has TRBV28 and TRBJ2-7; D gene unclear. From germline, CDR1 is MDHEN and CDR2 SYDVKM. CDR3 length: 11 amino acids. V was cut by 6 bases and J by 0 bases, with 3 bases left in between. CDR3 bases: TGTGCCAGCAGCCACTCCTACGAGCAGTACTTC. Translating it yields CASSHSYEQYF.

This clone has more than one count but fewer than ten. The V call is TRBV7-9, the J call TRBJ1-1; the match to TRBD1 covers 7 bases. V gave up 5 bases and J gave up 5 bases; unmatched junction bases: 8. The CDR3 sequence is 14 residues long. CDR1 is SEHNR, CDR2 FQNEAQ, per germline (reference sequence). The CDR3 reads CASSKDRELTEAFF. CDR3 in DNA: TGTGCCAGCAGCAAAGACAGGGAATTGACTGAAGCTTTCTTT.

V usage is TRBV27 and J usage is TRBJ2-7; 9 bases match TRBD2. V lost 0 bases to trimming and J lost 4 bases; unmatched junction nucleotides: 4. Germline-derived CDR1 and CDR2 are MNHEY and SMNVEV (reference sequence). This CDR3 is built from 15 residues. CDR3 bases: TGTGCCAGCAGTTTATCGGCGGGAGGGGCGTACGAGCAGTACTTC. This sequence encodes CASSLSAGGAYEQYF.

The CDR3 sequence is CASSLGSIGVNEQFF. CDR3 coding DNA: TGTGCCAGCAGCTTAGGGTCAATTGGGGTCAATGAGCAGTTCTTC. This rearrangement joins TRBV11-2 to TRBJ2-1; D unresolved. The germline V gene encodes CDR1 SGHAT and CDR2 FQNNGV. The CDR3 totals 15 residues. The V end was cut by 1 base, the J end by 6 bases, with 13 bases between.

In DNA form, the CDR3 reads TGTGCCAGCAGTTTGGGACAGGTTTCGCCCCAGCATTTT. It specifies CASSLGQVSPQHF. The chain has TRBV27 and TRBJ1-5, with 8 bases lining up with TRBD1. Trimming cost V 3 bases and J 9 bases; bases outside gene matches: 4. Germline V gives CDR1 MNHEY, CDR2 SMNVEV (reference sequence). The CDR3 runs 13 residues.

The genes are TRBV27 and TRBJ1-1; TRBD1 matches 8 bases. The CDR3 is 14 amino acids. Per germline, CDR1 MNHEY and CDR2 SMNVEV (reference sequence). V lost 4 bases to trimming and J lost 3 bases; unmatched junction nucleotides: 4. The CDR3 sequence is CASSWTGKYTEAFF. The CDR3 coding sequence is TGTGCCAGCAGTTGGACAGGGAAGTACACTGAAGCTTTCTTT.

The gene calls are TRBV5-4 and TRBJ2-7; 11 nucleotides line up with TRBD2. The trim removed 4 bases at V and 3 bases at J, leaving 3 bases unmatched. The CDR3 is made up of 14 amino acids. The germline CDR1 and CDR2 sequences are SGHNT and YYREEE (reference sequence). CDR3 coding DNA: TGTGCCAGCAGCGTCGGACTAGCGGGCTACGAGCAGTACTTC. Its translation is CASSVGLAGYEQYF.

The chain recombines TRBV15 with TRBJ2-7; either TRBD1 or TRBD2 may fit D (5 bases each). Germline loops: CDR1 LNHNV, CDR2 YYDKDF (reference sequence). The CDR3 has 14 residues. V was trimmed by 3 bases and J by 4 bases, leaving 13 bases between them. As DNA, the CDR3 is TGTGCCACCAGCAGCGGCCGGGGCGGTTACGAGCAGTACTTC. Its protein product is CATSSGRGGYEQYF.

This clone was picked up one time. The CDR3, as DNA: TGTGCCAGCAGTTTGACAGGGGGTGCCCCCTACGAGCAGTACTTC. This gives the protein CASSLTGGAPYEQYF. This rearrangement joins TRBV27 to TRBJ2-7; TRBD1 aligns across 9 bases. This CDR3 is built from 15 residues. CDR1 and CDR2 from the germline V gene are MNHEY and SMNVEV (reference sequence). J lost 2 bases, V lost 3 bases, and 5 bases had no gene match.

This clone has only one observation. The chain combines TRBV13 with TRBJ2-1, with 10 bases matching TRBD2. Germline CDR1 is PRHDT and CDR2 is FYEKMQ (reference sequence). Unmatched junction bases numbered 4, after V lost 4 bases and J lost 4 bases. The CDR3 consists of 15 residues. The CDR3 DNA reads as TGTGCCAGCAGCTCCGGGACTAGCGATTACAATGAGCAGTTCTTC. Translated: CASSSGTSDYNEQFF.

The chain combines TRBV7-9 with TRBJ1-1; D unresolved. Germline assignment: CDR1 SEHNR and CDR2 FQNEAQ (reference sequence). Between the trimmed V and J ends, which lost 2 bases and 11 bases, there was a span of 18 bases. This CDR3 region has 14 residues. The CDR3 reads CASSLPSGLREAFF. CDR3 nucleotide sequence: TGTGCCAGCAGCTTACCGTCCGGACTCCGCGAGGCTTTCTTT.

V usage is TRBV15 and J usage is TRBJ2-2; TRBD1 agrees at 7 bases. V was pared by 8 bases and J by 3 bases, with 12 bases of the junction left unmatched. This CDR3 comprises 16 residues. Germline CDR1 LNHNV, CDR2 YYDKDF (reference sequence). The CDR3 protein is CATRETGTEHTGELFF. The CDR3 nucleotides read TGTGCCACCCGCGAAACCGGGACAGAACACACCGGGGAGCTGTTTTTT.

The chain links TRBV11-2 to TRBJ2-6; D is undetermined. Trimming removed 3 bases from V and 4 bases from J, with 4 bases in between. CDR1 and CDR2 (germline): SGHAT, FQNNGV. The CDR3 extends over 13 amino acids. The CDR3 loop is CASSLKGANVLTF. The CDR3 DNA reads as TGTGCCAGCAGCTTGAAAGGGGCCAACGTCCTGACTTTC.

The chain couples TRBV9 to TRBJ2-1; 7 bases match TRBD2. After removal of 3 bases from V and 4 bases from J, the junction contained 1 base not matched to a gene. CDR1 is SGDLS and CDR2 is YYNGEE in the germline V gene. The CDR3 loop spans 13 amino acids. The chain's CDR3 is CASSAGGYNEQFF. The CDR3 DNA is TGTGCCAGCAGCGCCGGGGGGTACAATGAGCAGTTCTTC.

This chain connects TRBV27 to TRBJ2-5; 8 bases map to TRBD1. The trim removed 3 bases at V and 5 bases at J, leaving 8 bases unmatched. This CDR3 comprises 15 residues. CDR1 MNHEY and CDR2 SMNVEV come from the germline V gene (reference sequence). Here the CDR3 reads CASSFGQGARETQYF. The CDR3 nucleotides read TGTGCCAGCAGTTTTGGGCAGGGGGCGCGGGAGACCCAGTACTTC.

This chain uses TRBV5-1 with TRBJ2-5, with 11 bases matching TRBD1. CDR3 length: 17 residues. The germline gives CDR1 SGHRS, CDR2 YFSETQ. V was clipped by 6 bases and J by 5 bases; unmatched bases: 15. DNA of the CDR3: TGCGCCAGCACTGGCCCCATCGCAGGGACAGGGGGGGAGACCCAGTACTTC. It specifies CASTGPIAGTGGETQYF.